This passage covers 3 T cell receptor beta chains from one sample sequenced in a study of vaccination and CD4 T cells after COVID-19. Treatment of the sample: approximately nine-day PBMC culture with coronavirus spike peptide pools or control peptides (ViraFEST assay). Sequenced with the Oncomine TCR Beta short-read assay was DNA taken from cultured CD4+ T cells. TCRdb reprocessed the PCR reads via MiXCR and lists one record per CDR3 protein. The sample holds around 14,000 distinct CDR3 sequences, approximately 53% seen once. Their antigens remain unidentified. Input material: CD4+ T cells from blood, cultured in vitro. These receptor sequences come from a human donor who had recovered from COVID-19.

The V call is TRBV27, the J call TRBJ1-6, with D uncertain. Germline loops: CDR1 MNHEY, CDR2 SMNVEV (reference sequence). The V end lost 4 bases, the J end lost 9 bases, and 19 bases lay between the germline ends. This CDR3 has 16 amino acids. The CDR3 nucleotides read TGTGCCAGCAGTTGGGAAGGCGAGGCAGGAGTTTCACCCCTCCACTTT. Protein sequence: CASSWEGEAGVSPLHF.

This chain connects TRBV5-5 to TRBJ2-5; D uncertain. Germline CDR1 is SGHKS and CDR2 is YYEKEE (reference sequence). This CDR3 is built from 14 residues. The V gene lost 1 base and the J gene lost 3 bases, with 10 bases spanning the gap. The CDR3 DNA follows: TGTGCCAGCAGCTTGTCGGCCAATGAAGAGACCCAGTACTTC. This sequence encodes CASSLSANEETQYF.

The chain joins TRBV7-9 to TRBJ2-7; 7 nucleotides line up with TRBD2. The CDR3 runs 12 residues. Germline V lookup: CDR1 SEHNR, CDR2 FQNEAQ (reference sequence). V was pared by 5 bases and J by 7 bases, with 5 bases of the junction left unmatched. CDR3 residues: CASSATAGEQYF. The CDR3 DNA follows: TGTGCCAGCAGCGCAACAGCGGGAGAGCAGTACTTC.